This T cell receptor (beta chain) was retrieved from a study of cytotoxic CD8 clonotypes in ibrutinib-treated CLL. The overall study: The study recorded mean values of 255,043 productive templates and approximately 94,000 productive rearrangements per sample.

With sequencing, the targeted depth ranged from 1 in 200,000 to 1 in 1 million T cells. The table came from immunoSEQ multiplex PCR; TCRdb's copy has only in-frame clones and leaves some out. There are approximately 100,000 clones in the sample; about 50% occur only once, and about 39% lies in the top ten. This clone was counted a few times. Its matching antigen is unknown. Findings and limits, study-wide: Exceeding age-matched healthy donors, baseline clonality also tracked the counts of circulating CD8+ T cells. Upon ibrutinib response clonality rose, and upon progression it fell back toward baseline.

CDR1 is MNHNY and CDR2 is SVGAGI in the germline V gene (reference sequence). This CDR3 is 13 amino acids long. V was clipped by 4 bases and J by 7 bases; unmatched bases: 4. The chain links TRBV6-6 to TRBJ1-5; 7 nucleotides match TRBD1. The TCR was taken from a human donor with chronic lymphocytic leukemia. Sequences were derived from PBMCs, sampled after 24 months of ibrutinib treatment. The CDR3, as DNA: TGTGCCAGCAGTTTAGGACAGGAACAGCCCCAGCATTTT. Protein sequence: CASSLGQEQPQHF.